The entry that follows covers one T cell receptor beta chain sequence. What it recognizes is unknown. Germline lookup yields CDR1 LGHDT and CDR2 YNNKEL (reference sequence). V lost 6 bases to trimming and J lost 3 bases, with 11 bases between them. The CDR3 loop spans 13 amino acids. The data originate from a study of identical twins. TCRdb re-analysed the 5' RACE reads in MiXCR, keeping a single row per CDR3 protein. The sample consists of about 1.7 million distinct CDR3 sequences, around a third of them appearing once. Whole-study results and caveats: Zero-insertion results could be subject to partial confounding by invariant MAIT and iNKT cells.

The material sequenced was cord blood. This clonotype was sampled from a newborn girl in good health. The J gene is TRBJ1-2, the V gene TRBV3-1, with D unresolved. The CDR3 protein is CASSPDNYYGYTF. CDR3 nucleotide sequence: TGTGCCAGCAGTCCTGACAACTACTATGGCTACACCTTC.